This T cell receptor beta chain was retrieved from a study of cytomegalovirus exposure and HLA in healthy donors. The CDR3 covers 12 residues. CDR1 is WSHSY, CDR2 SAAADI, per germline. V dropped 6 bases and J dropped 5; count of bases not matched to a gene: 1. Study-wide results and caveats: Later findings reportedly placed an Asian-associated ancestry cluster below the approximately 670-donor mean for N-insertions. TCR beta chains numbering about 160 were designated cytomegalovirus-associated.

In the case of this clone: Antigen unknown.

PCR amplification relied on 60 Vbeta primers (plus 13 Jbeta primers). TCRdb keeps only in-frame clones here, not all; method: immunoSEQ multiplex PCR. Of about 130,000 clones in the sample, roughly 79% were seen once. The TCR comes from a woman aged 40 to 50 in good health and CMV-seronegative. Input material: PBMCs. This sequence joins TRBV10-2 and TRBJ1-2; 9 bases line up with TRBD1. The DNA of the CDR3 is TGCGCCAGCAGCGGACAGGGGTATGGCTACACCTTC. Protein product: CASSGQGYGYTF.